These T cell receptor beta chains were read from a single sample in a study of cytomegalovirus exposure and HLA in healthy donors. The assay was immunoSEQ multiplex PCR, and TCRdb's table has in-frame clones only and misses some. This table holds roughly 140,000 clones, 76% found once. Sequenced sample: PBMCs. These receptors originate from a man between 18 and 35 years old in good health and CMV-seronegative. Each CDR3 is given with its conserved first and last residue. The D gene is left open where the match is weak. Size is stated for part of the rows, as once, few or many counts, or as a class when the clone is expanded.

D gene: -; clone size: -; J gene: TRBJ1-1; V gene: TRBV11-3; CDR3 DNA: TGTGCCAGCAGCTTTAGAGGCAGAGGGTACACTGAAGCTTTCTTT; CDR3 protein: CASSFRGRGYTEAFF
D gene: -; clone size: -; J gene: TRBJ1-1; V gene: TRBV6-9; CDR3 DNA: -; CDR3 protein: CASSSSGQGARCTEAFF
D gene: TRBD1; clone size: -; J gene: TRBJ1-4; V gene: TRBV5-8; CDR3 DNA: TGTGCCAGCAGCCCCTCCCGGGACAGGGGACCTAATGAAAAGCTGTTTTTT; CDR3 protein: CASSPSRDRGPNEKLFF
D gene: -; clone size: few; J gene: TRBJ2-7; V gene: TRBV30; CDR3 DNA: TGTGCCTGGGGTAGGGGGACACCCAGTTACGAGCAGTACTTC; CDR3 protein: CAWGRGTPSYEQYF
D gene: TRBD1; clone size: -; J gene: TRBJ1-4; V gene: TRBV7-2; CDR3 DNA: TGTGCCAGCAGCTTAGCGGACAGGGGGCGACCTGAAAAACTGTTTTTT; CDR3 protein: CASSLADRGRPEKLFF
D gene: -; clone size: -; J gene: TRBJ2-2; V gene: TRBV29-1; CDR3 DNA: TGCAGCGTCAGGGACAAGAACACCGGGGAGCTGTTTTTT; CDR3 protein: CSVRDKNTGELFF
D gene: TRBD1; clone size: -; J gene: TRBJ2-6; V gene: TRBV5-1; CDR3 DNA: TGCGCCAGCACCAACCTAGGGACAGGGGACTCTGGGGCCAACGTCCTGACTTTC; CDR3 protein: CASTNLGTGDSGANVLTF
D gene: TRBD1; clone size: -; J gene: TRBJ2-7; V gene: TRBV28; CDR3 DNA: TGTGCCAGCAGTTCCCCAGGGGGCAGGGGGAACTACGAGCAGTACTTC; CDR3 protein: CASSSPGGRGNYEQYF
D gene: -; clone size: -; J gene: TRBJ2-3; V gene: TRBV2; CDR3 DNA: TGTGCCAGCAGTGAATTACCCACAGGCCTCCACATGGTAGATACGCAGTATTTT; CDR3 protein: CASSELPTGLHMVDTQYF
D gene: TRBD1; clone size: -; J gene: TRBJ1-2; V gene: TRBV6-5; CDR3 DNA: TGTGCCAGCAGTTTCGGACAGGCCACGGGTGGCTACACCTTC; CDR3 protein: CASSFGQATGGYTF
D gene: TRBD2; clone size: -; J gene: TRBJ2-7; V gene: TRBV30; CDR3 DNA: TGTGCCTGGAATGAGGGGACTAGCGGGATATCGGCGAACTACGAGCAGTACTTC; CDR3 protein: CAWNEGTSGISANYEQYF
D gene: -; clone size: once; J gene: TRBJ1-1; V gene: TRBV9; CDR3 DNA: TGTGCCAGCAGCGCCCAAAGGACACCGAACACTGAAGCTTTCTTT; CDR3 protein: CASSAQRTPNTEAFF
D gene: TRBD2; clone size: -; J gene: TRBJ2-7; V gene: TRBV6-1; CDR3 DNA: TGTGCCAGCAACCCCAGGACTAGCGGTTCCTACGAGCAGTACTTC; CDR3 protein: CASNPRTSGSYEQYF
D gene: -; clone size: few; J gene: TRBJ2-3; V gene: TRBV5-1; CDR3 DNA: TGCGCCAGCAGCCCGGACAGCTCTAGCACAGATACGCAGTATTTT; CDR3 protein: CASSPDSSSTDTQYF
D gene: -; clone size: few; J gene: TRBJ2-7; V gene: TRBV30; CDR3 DNA: TGTGCCTCTAGACCTACCCTCGCGAATTCCTACGAGCAGTACTTC; CDR3 protein: CASRPTLANSYEQYF
D gene: TRBD1; clone size: -; J gene: TRBJ2-1; V gene: TRBV5-1; CDR3 DNA: TGCGCCAGCAGCTTGGCCTCACAGGGGTTCTCCCTTTACAATGAGCAGTTCTTC; CDR3 protein: CASSLASQGFSLYNEQFF
D gene: TRBD1; clone size: -; J gene: TRBJ1-6; V gene: TRBV7-9; CDR3 DNA: TGTGCCAGCAGCCCGGGACAGCATAATTCACCCCTCCACTTT; CDR3 protein: CASSPGQHNSPLHF
D gene: TRBD2; clone size: -; J gene: TRBJ2-3; V gene: TRBV7-3; CDR3 DNA: TGTGCCAGCAGCCCCACTTCCGGGGGGGCCGTTACGCAGTATTTT; CDR3 protein: CASSPTSGGAVTQYF
D gene: -; clone size: -; J gene: TRBJ1-2; V gene: TRBV29-1; CDR3 DNA: TGCAGCGTTGAAGTGGAGGCCTATGGCTACACCTTC; CDR3 protein: CSVEVEAYGYTF
D gene: -; clone size: -; J gene: TRBJ2-1; V gene: TRBV6-5; CDR3 DNA: TGTGCCAGCAGTACCTCAGGGGAGCGGTACAATGAGCAGTTCTTC; CDR3 protein: CASSTSGERYNEQFF
D gene: -; clone size: -; J gene: TRBJ1-2; V gene: TRBV19; CDR3 DNA: TGTGCCAGTAGTATTGGTCAGGGTGATGGCTACACCTTC; CDR3 protein: CASSIGQGDGYTF
D gene: TRBD1; clone size: -; J gene: TRBJ2-2; V gene: TRBV28; CDR3 DNA: TGTGCCAGCACCCAAGTCCTATGGGACAGGGGGCATTTCGGGGAGCTGTTTTTT; CDR3 protein: CASTQVLWDRGHFGELFF
D gene: -; clone size: -; J gene: TRBJ1-2; V gene: TRBV7-9; CDR3 DNA: TGTGCCAGCAGGGGAGAGGGTAGAAACTATGGCTACACCTTC; CDR3 protein: CASRGEGRNYGYTF
D gene: -; clone size: -; J gene: TRBJ1-1; V gene: TRBV28; CDR3 DNA: TGTGCCAGCAGTTCACCAGGGGTGGTGGCTGAAGCTTTCTTT; CDR3 protein: CASSSPGVVAEAFF
D gene: -; clone size: few; J gene: TRBJ1-3; V gene: TRBV7-9; CDR3 DNA: TGTGCCAGCAGCTACCGGGACAACTCTGGAAACACCATATATTTT; CDR3 protein: CASSYRDNSGNTIYF
D gene: -; clone size: -; J gene: TRBJ2-7; V gene: TRBV2; CDR3 DNA: TGTGCCAGCACCGACACCGGGACTCATGCCTGGGAGCAGTACTTC; CDR3 protein: CASTDTGTHAWEQYF
D gene: -; clone size: -; J gene: TRBJ2-7; V gene: TRBV4-1; CDR3 DNA: TGCGCCAGCAGCCAAGATCCACAGCGGTTGGGTTCCTACGAGCAGTACTTC; CDR3 protein: CASSQDPQRLGSYEQYF
D gene: TRBD1; clone size: -; J gene: TRBJ2-1; V gene: TRBV15; CDR3 DNA: TGTGCCACCAGCAAAGGGACAGAAGATTACAATGAGCAGTTCTTC; CDR3 protein: CATSKGTEDYNEQFF
D gene: -; clone size: few; J gene: TRBJ1-3; V gene: TRBV2; CDR3 DNA: TGTGCCAGCAGTGAATCGTGGTCTCAGGACACCATATATTTT; CDR3 protein: CASSESWSQDTIYF
D gene: -; clone size: -; J gene: TRBJ1-1; V gene: TRBV18; CDR3 DNA: TGTGCCAGCTCATGGGACATCGCGAACACTGAAGCTTTCTTT; CDR3 protein: CASSWDIANTEAFF
D gene: -; clone size: few; J gene: TRBJ1-3; V gene: TRBV11-2; CDR3 DNA: TGTGCCAGCAGCTCGTGGAGCTCCGGAAACACCATATATTTT; CDR3 protein: CASSSWSSGNTIYF
D gene: -; clone size: -; J gene: TRBJ2-7; V gene: TRBV21-1; CDR3 DNA: TGTGCCAGCAGCACCATCGACAGGGCGGATTACGAGCAGTACTTC; CDR3 protein: CASSTIDRADYEQYF
D gene: TRBD1; clone size: -; J gene: TRBJ1-1; V gene: TRBV19; CDR3 DNA: TGTGCCAGTAGTTTAAGAACCGGACAGGGGGACACTGAAGCTTTCTTT; CDR3 protein: CASSLRTGQGDTEAFF
D gene: TRBD2; clone size: -; J gene: TRBJ2-5; V gene: TRBV5-1; CDR3 DNA: TGCGCCAGCAAGCCGGGACTAGCGGGGGGGTTCGAGACCCAGTACTTC; CDR3 protein: CASKPGLAGGFETQYF
D gene: -; clone size: once; J gene: TRBJ2-5; V gene: TRBV7-2; CDR3 DNA: TGTGCCAGCAGCTTAGTCGCTAGTACAGAGACCCAGTACTTC; CDR3 protein: CASSLVASTETQYF
D gene: -; clone size: -; J gene: TRBJ1-5; V gene: TRBV30; CDR3 DNA: TGTGCCTGGAGGGAGGGGTTTCAGCCCCAGCATTTT; CDR3 protein: CAWREGFQPQHF
D gene: -; clone size: -; J gene: TRBJ2-1; V gene: TRBV9; CDR3 DNA: TGTGCCAGCAGCGCCGGACAGTTGATCTATGAGCAGTTCTTC; CDR3 protein: CASSAGQLIYEQFF
D gene: TRBD1; clone size: -; J gene: TRBJ2-7; V gene: TRBV7-9; CDR3 DNA: TGTGCCAGCAGCAGCAGAGGACAGGGGAGGGACTACGAGCAGTACTTC; CDR3 protein: CASSSRGQGRDYEQYF
D gene: -; clone size: once; J gene: TRBJ2-5; V gene: TRBV5-1; CDR3 DNA: TGCGCCAGCAGCTTGGTAGGGGGATCACGCCAAGAGACCCAGTACTTC; CDR3 protein: CASSLVGGSRQETQYF
D gene: -; clone size: -; J gene: TRBJ1-3; V gene: TRBV9; CDR3 DNA: TGTGCCAGCAGCGCAGAGGCCGGGATTGGAAACACCATATATTTT; CDR3 protein: CASSAEAGIGNTIYF
D gene: TRBD1; clone size: -; J gene: TRBJ2-6; V gene: TRBV2; CDR3 DNA: TGTGCCAGCAGGCAAACTAGGGACAGGGGAAGCGTCCTGACTTTC; CDR3 protein: CASRQTRDRGSVLTF
D gene: TRBD1; clone size: -; J gene: TRBJ2-2; V gene: TRBV6-1; CDR3 DNA: TGTGCCAGCACCTTTGGGACAGGGGGAGCCGGGGAGCTGTTTTTT; CDR3 protein: CASTFGTGGAGELFF
D gene: -; clone size: few; J gene: TRBJ2-1; V gene: TRBV14; CDR3 DNA: TGTGCCAGCAGCCAAGAGGGGCCCTACAATGAGCAGTTCTTC; CDR3 protein: CASSQEGPYNEQFF
D gene: TRBD1; clone size: -; J gene: TRBJ1-2; V gene: TRBV7-2; CDR3 DNA: TGTGCCAGCAGCTTAGGCGTGACAGGGATGAACTATGGCTACACCTTC; CDR3 protein: CASSLGVTGMNYGYTF
D gene: TRBD1; clone size: -; J gene: TRBJ2-7; V gene: TRBV29-1; CDR3 DNA: TGCAGCGTTACCGCCTCGGGACAGACCTACGAGCAGTACTTC; CDR3 protein: CSVTASGQTYEQYF